The sequence of this TCR beta chain was determined in a study of T-cell reconstitution after alpha-beta-depleted transplantation in children. This CDR3 has 16 residues. The ends lost 5 bases at V and 3 bases at J; junction bases unmatched: 10. Germline CDR1 and CDR2: SGHTA and FQGNSA. This clonotype was seen repeatedly, ten times or more. Unique molecular identifiers were incorporated during preparation of the TCRbeta library. TCRdb itself ran the PCR reads through MiXCR, one entry per CDR3 protein. In the table there are roughly 220,000 distinct CDR3 sequences, about 11% of which are singletons. The TCR originated in a human donor who donated a stem cell graft to a child with acute lymphoblastic leukemia. The chain combines TRBV7-2 with TRBJ2-1; 7 positions match TRBD2. This specimen was PBMCs from the stem cell graft donor, taken from the stem cell graft. CDR3: CASSRPGTILYNEQFF. CDR3 DNA sequence: TGTGCCAGCAGCAGGCCTGGGACTATCCTCTACAATGAGCAGTTCTTC.